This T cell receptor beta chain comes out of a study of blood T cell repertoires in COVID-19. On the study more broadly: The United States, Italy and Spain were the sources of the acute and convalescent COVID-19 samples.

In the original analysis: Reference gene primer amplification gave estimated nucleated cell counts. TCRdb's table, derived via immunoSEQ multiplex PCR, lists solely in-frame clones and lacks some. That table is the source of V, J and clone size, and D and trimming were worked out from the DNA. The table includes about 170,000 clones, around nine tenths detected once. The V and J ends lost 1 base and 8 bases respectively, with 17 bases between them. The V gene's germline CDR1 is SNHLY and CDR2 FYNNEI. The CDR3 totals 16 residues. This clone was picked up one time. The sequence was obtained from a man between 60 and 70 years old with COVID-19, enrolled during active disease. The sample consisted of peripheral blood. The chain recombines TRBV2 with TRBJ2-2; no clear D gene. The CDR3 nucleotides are TGTGCCAGCAGTGAAGGGGCCCTCCAAGTGATGGGGGAGCTGTTTTTT. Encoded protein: CASSEGALQVMGELFF.